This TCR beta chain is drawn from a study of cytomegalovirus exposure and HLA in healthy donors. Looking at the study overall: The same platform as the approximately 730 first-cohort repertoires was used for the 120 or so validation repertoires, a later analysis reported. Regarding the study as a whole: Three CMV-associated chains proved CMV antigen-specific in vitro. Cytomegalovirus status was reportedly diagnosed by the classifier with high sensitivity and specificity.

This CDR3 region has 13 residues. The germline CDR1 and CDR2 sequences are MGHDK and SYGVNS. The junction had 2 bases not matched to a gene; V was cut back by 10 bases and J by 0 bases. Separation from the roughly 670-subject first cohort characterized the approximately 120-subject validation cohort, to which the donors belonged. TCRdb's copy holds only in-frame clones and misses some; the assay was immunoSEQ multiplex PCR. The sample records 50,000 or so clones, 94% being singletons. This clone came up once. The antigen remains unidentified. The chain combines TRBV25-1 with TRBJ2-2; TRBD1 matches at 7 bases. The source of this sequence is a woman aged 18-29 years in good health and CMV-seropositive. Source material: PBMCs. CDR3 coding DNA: TGTGCCACTGGACAGGCGAACACCGGGGAGCTGTTTTTT. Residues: CATGQANTGELFF.